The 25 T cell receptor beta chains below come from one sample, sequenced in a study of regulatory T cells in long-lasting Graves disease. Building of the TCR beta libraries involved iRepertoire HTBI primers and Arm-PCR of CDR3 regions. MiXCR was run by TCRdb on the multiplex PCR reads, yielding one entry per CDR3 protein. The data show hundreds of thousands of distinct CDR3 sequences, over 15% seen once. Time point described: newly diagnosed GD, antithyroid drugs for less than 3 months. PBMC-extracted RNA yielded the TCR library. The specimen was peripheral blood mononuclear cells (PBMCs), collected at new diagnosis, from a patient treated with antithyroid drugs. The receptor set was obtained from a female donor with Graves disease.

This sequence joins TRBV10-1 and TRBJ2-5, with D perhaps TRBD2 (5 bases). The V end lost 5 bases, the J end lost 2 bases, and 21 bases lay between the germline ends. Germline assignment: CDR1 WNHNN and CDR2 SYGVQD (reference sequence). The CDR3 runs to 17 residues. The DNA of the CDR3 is TGCGCCAGCAGTCCCCTAGCATCGACGGTGACTCAAGAGACCCAGTACTTC. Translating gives CASSPLASTVTQETQYF.

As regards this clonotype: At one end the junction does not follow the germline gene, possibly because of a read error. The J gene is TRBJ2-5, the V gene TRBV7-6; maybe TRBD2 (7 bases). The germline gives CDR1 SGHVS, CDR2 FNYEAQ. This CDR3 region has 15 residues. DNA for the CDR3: TGTGCCAGCAGCAAGGGGGGAGGGGACCAAGAAACCCAGTACTTC. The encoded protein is CASSKGGGDQETQYF. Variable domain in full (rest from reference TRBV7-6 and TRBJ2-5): GAGVSQSPRYKVTKRGQDVALRCDPISGHVSLYWYRQALGQGPEFLTYFNYEAQQDKSGLPNDRFSAERPEGSISTLTIQRTEQRDSAMYRCASSKGGGDQETQYFGPGTRLLVL.

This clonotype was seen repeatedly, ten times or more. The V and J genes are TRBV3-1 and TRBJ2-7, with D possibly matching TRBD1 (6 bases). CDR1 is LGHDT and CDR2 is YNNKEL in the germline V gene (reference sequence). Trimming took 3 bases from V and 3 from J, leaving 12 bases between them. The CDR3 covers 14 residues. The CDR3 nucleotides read TGTGCCAGCAGCCAGGCCGGGACAAGCTACGAGCAGTACTTC. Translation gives CASSQAGTSYEQYF.

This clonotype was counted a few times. The CDR3 region has the DNA TGTGCCAGCAGCTACAGGGGTGCCGAGACCCAGTACTTC. Protein product: CASSYRGAETQYF. The V and J genes are TRBV7-2 and TRBJ2-5, with 7 bases that match TRBD1. The CDR3 extends over 13 amino acids. V shed 4 bases and J 5 bases; nucleotides not matched to a gene: 4. Germline lookup yields CDR1 SGHTA and CDR2 FQGNSA.

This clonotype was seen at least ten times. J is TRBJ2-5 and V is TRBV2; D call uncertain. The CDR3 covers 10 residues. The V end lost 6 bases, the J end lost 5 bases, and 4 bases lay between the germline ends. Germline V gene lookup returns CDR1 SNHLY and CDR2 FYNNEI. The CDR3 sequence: CASRVETQYF. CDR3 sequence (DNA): TGTGCCAGCAGGGTGGAGACCCAGTACTTC.

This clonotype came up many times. CDR3 nucleotides: TGTGCCAGCAGTCTTACCCCGACAGGGATGAACACTGAAGCTTTCTTT. The encoded protein is CASSLTPTGMNTEAFF. The V gene is TRBV27, the J gene TRBJ1-1, with 7 positions matching TRBD1. With 5 bases clipped from V and 0 bases from J, the junction kept 9 bases outside the gene matches. Germline values: CDR1 MNHEY, CDR2 SMNVEV (reference sequence). The CDR3 has 16 residues.

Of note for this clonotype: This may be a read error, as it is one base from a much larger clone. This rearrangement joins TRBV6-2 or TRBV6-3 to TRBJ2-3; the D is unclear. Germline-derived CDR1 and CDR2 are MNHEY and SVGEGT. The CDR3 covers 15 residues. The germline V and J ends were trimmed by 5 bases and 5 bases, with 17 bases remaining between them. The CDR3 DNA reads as TGTGCCAGCAGTAGGACCGGCGAGCTGTTAGATACGCAGTATTTT. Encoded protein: CASSRTGELLDTQYF.

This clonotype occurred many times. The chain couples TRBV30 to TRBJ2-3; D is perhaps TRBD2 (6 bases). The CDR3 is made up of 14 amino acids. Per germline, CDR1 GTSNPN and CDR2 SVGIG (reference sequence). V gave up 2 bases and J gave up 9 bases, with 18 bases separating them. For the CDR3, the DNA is TGTGCCTGGAGTCCTGGGACTGTCCACGGGACGCAGTATTTT. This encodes CAWSPGTVHGTQYF.

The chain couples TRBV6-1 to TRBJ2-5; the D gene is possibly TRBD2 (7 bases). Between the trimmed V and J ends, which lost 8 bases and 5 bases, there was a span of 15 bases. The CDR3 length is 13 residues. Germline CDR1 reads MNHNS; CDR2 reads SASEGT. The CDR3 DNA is TGTGCCAGCTCCTCCGGGGGGCGGGAGACCCAGTACTTC. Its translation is CASSSGGRETQYF.

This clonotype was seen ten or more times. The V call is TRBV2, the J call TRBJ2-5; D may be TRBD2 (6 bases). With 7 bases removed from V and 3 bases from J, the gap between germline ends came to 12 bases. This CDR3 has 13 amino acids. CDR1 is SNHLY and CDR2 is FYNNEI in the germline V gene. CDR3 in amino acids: CASIPGGEETQYF. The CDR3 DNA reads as TGTGCCAGCATCCCCGGAGGGGAAGAGACCCAGTACTTC.

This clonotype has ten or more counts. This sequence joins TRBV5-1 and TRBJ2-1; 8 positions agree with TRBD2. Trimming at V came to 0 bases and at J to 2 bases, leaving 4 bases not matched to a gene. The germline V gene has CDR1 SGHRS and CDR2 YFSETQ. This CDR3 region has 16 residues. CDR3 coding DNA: TGCGCCAGCAGCTTGGCCTTGACTAGCGCCTACAATGAGCAGTTCTTC. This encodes CASSLALTSAYNEQFF.

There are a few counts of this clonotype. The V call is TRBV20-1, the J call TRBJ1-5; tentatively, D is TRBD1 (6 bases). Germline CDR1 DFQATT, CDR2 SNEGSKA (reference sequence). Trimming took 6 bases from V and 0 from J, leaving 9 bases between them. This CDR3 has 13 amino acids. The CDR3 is CSAGGSSNQPQHF. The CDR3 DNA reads TGCAGTGCAGGGGGAAGTAGCAATCAGCCCCAGCATTTT.

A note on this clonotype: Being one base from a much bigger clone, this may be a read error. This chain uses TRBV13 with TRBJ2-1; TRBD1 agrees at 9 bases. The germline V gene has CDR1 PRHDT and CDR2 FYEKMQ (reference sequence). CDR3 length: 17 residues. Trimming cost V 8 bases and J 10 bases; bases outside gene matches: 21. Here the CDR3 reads CASGPRTGEGEREEQFF. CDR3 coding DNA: TGTGCCAGCGGCCCCCGGACAGGGGAAGGCGAACGGGAAGAGCAGTTCTTC.

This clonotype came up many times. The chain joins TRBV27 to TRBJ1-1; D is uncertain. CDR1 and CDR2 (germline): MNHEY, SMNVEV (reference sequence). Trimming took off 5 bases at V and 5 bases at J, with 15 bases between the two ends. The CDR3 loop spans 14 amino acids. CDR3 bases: TGTGCCAGCAGTCGATTAACGGATACAACTGAAGCTTTCTTT. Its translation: CASSRLTDTTEAFF.

The CDR3 loop is CASRPSGSNYEQYF. CDR3 in DNA: TGTGCCAGCAGACCGTCGGGGTCAAACTACGAGCAGTACTTC. V and J are TRBV7-2 and TRBJ2-7; D may be TRBD2 (5 bases). The CDR3 is 14 residues long. Germline V CDR1 and CDR2: SGHTA, FQGNSA. V gave up 6 bases and J gave up 3 bases, with 15 bases separating them.

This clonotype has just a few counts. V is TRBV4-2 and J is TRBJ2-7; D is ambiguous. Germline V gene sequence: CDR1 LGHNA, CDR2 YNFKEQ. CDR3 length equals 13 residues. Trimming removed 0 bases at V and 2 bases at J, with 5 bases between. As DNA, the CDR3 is TGTGCCAGCAGCCAAGAAGGGACCTACGAGCAGTACTTC. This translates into CASSQEGTYEQYF.

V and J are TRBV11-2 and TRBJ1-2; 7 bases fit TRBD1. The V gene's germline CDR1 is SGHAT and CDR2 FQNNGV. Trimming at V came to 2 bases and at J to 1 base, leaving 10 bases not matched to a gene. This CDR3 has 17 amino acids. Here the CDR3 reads CASSLRTGAALNYGYTF. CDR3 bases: TGTGCCAGCAGCTTAAGGACAGGCGCGGCCCTTAACTATGGCTACACCTTC.

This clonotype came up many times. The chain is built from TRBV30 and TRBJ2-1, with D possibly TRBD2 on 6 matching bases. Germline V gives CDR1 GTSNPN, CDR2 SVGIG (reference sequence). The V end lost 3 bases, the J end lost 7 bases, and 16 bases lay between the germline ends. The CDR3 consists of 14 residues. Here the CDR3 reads CAWRRDLLGNEQFF. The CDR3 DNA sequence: TGTGCCTGGAGGCGGGACCTCCTTGGGAATGAGCAGTTCTTC.

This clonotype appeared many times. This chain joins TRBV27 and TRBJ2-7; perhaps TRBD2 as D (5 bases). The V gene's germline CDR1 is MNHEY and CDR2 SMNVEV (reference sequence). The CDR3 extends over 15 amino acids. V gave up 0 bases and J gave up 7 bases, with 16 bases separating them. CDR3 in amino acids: CASSLSPGSRGEQYF. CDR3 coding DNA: TGTGCCAGCAGTTTATCTCCGGGGAGCCGAGGGGAGCAGTACTTC.

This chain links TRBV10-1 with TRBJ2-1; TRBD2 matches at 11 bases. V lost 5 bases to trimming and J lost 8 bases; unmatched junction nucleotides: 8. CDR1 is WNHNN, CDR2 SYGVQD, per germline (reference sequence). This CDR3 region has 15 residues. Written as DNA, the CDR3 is TGCGCCAGCAGTACGGGACTAGCGGCGGAGGATGAGCAGTTCTTC. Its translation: CASSTGLAAEDEQFF.

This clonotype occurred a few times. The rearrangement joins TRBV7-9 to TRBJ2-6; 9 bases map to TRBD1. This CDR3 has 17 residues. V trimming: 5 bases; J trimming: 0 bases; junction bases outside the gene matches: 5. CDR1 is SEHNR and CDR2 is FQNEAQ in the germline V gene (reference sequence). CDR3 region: CASSRWTGDSGANVLTF. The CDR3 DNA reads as TGTGCCAGCAGCCGGTGGACAGGGGACTCTGGGGCCAACGTCCTGACTTTC.

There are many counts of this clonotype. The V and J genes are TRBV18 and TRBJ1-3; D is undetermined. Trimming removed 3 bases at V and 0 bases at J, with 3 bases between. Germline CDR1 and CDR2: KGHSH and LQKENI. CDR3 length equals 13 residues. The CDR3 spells CASSPSSGNTIYF. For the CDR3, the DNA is TGTGCCAGCTCACCGAGCTCTGGAAACACCATATATTTT.

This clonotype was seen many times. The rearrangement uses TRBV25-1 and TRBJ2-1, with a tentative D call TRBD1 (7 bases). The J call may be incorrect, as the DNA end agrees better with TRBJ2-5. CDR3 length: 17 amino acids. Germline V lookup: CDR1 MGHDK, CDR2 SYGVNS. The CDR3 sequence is CASSESRGTVLQETQYF. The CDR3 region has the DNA TGTGCCAGCAGTGAGAGTCGGGGGACAGTCCTCCAAGAGACCCAGTACTTC.

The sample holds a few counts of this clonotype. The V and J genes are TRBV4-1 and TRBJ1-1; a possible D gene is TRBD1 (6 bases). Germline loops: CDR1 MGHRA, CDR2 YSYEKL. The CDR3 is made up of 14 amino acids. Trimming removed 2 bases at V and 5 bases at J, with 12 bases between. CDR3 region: CASSQSPRGTEAFF. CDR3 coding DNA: TGCGCCAGCAGCCAATCTCCAAGGGGGACTGAAGCTTTCTTT.

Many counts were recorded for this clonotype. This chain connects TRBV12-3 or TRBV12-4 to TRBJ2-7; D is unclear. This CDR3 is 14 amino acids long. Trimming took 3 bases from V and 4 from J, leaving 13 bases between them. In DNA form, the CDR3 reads TGTGCCAGCAGTTTTAAGTGGGCGAGGTACGAGCAGTACTTC. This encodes CASSFKWARYEQYF.